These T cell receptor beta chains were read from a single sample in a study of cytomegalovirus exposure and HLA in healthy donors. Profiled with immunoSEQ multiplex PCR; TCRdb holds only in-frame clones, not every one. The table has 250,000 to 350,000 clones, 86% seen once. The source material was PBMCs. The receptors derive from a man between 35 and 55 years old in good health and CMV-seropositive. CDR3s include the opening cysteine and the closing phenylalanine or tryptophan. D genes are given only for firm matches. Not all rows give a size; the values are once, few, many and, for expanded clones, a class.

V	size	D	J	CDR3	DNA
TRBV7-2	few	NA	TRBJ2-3	CASRSGSVGSDTQYF	TGTGCCAGCCGTAGCGGCTCTGTGGGCTCAGATACGCAGTATTTT
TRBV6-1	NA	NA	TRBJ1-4	CASSSRQGEKLFF	TGTGCCAGCAGTTCCCGGCAGGGGGAAAAACTGTTTTTT
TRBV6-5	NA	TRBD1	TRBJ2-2	CASSTGTVNTGELFF	TGTGCCAGCAGTACGGGGACAGTGAACACCGGGGAGCTGTTTTTT
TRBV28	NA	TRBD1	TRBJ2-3	CASSRTGWGTDTQYF	TGTGCCAGCAGTCGGACAGGGTGGGGGACAGATACGCAGTATTTT
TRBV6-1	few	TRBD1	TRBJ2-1	CASKGQGTYNEQFF	TGTGCCAGCAAGGGACAGGGGACCTACAATGAGCAGTTCTTC
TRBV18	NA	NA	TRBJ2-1	CASSRPGPLKNEQFF	TGTGCCAGCTCACGACCGGGCCCCCTGAAGAATGAGCAGTTCTTC
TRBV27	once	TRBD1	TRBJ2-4	CASSLSGTGLVKNIQYF	TGTGCCAGCAGTTTATCCGGGACAGGGTTGGTCAAAAACATTCAGTACTTC
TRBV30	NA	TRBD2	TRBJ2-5	CAWKFGKTREGKETQYF	TGTGCATGGAAGTTCGGGAAGACAAGGGAGGGAAAAGAGACCCAGTACTTC
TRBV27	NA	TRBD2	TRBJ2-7	CASSSASGARWEQYF	TGTGCCAGCAGTTCGGCTAGCGGGGCGCGGTGGGAGCAGTACTTC
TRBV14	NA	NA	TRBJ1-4	CASRDQGTEKLFF	TGTGCCAGCAGGGACCAGGGGACTGAAAAACTGTTTTTT
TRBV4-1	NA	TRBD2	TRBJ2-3	CASSNPASGTTDTQYF	TGCGCCAGCAGCAACCCGGCTAGCGGGACCACAGATACGCAGTATTTT
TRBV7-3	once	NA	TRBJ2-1	CASSVGPGLSGNEQFF	TGTGCCAGCAGCGTCGGACCGGGACTCTCAGGGAATGAGCAGTTCTTC
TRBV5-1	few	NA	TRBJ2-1	CASSLGRADNEQFF	TGCGCCAGCAGCTTGGGGCGGGCAGACAATGAGCAGTTCTTC
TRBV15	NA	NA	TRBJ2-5	CATSREQALQETQYF	TGTGCCACCAGCAGAGAACAGGCCCTCCAAGAGACCCAGTACTTC
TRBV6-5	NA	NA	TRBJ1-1	CASRRDTINTEAFF	TGTGCCAGCAGACGGGACACGATAAACACTGAAGCTTTCTTT
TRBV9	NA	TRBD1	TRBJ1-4	CASSPRDRGTEKLFF	TGTGCCAGCAGCCCTCGGGACAGGGGAACGGAAAAACTGTTTTTT
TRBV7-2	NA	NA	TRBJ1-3	CASSPVRGASSGNTIYF	TGTGCCAGCAGCCCCGTAAGGGGCGCCAGCTCTGGAAACACCATATATTTT
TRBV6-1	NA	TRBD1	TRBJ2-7	CASHDRAYSYEQYF	TGTGCCAGCCATGACAGGGCCTACTCCTACGAGCAGTACTTC
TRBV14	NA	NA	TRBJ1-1	CASSYLGAVAAFF	TGTGCCAGCAGCTACCTAGGGGCAGTCGCGGCTTTCTTT
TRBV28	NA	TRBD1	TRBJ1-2	CASIPAQGAWGYTF	TGTGCCAGCATTCCTGCCCAGGGGGCCTGGGGCTACACCTTC
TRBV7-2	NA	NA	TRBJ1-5	CASSLSRSLSNQPQHF	TGTGCCAGCAGCTTATCTCGTTCGCTAAGCAATCAGCCCCAGCATTTT
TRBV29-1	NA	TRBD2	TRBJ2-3	CSVLGLAVLSDTDTQYF	TGCAGCGTTTTGGGACTAGCGGTGTTGTCAGACACAGATACGCAGTATTTT
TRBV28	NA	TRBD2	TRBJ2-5	CASSMGRGEQYF	TGTGCCAGCTCCATGGGGCGGGGGGAGCAGTACTTC
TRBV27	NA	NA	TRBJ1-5	CASSLGQINQPQHF	TGTGCCAGCAGTTTAGGGCAGATTAATCAGCCCCAGCATTTT
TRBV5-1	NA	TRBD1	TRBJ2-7	CASSPSGQGSEQYF	TGCGCCAGCAGCCCGTCGGGACAGGGGAGCGAGCAGTACTTC
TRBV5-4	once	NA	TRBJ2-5	CASSIQYQETQYF	TGTGCCAGCAGTATCCAGTACCAAGAGACCCAGTACTTC
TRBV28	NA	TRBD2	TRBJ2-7	CASSLLAGGLYEQYF	TGTGCCAGCAGTTTATTAGCGGGAGGACTCTACGAGCAGTACTTC
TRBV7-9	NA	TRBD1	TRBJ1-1	CASSPGQGLNTEAFF	TGTGCCAGCAGCCCAGGACAGGGACTGAACACTGAAGCTTTCTTT
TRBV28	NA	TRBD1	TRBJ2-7	CASRTGTGGSYEQYF	TGTGCCAGCAGAACCGGGACAGGGGGTTCCTACGAGCAGTACTTC
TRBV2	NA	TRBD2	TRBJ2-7	CASSGGGEQYF	TGTGCCAGCAGCGGCGGGGGGGAGCAGTACTTC
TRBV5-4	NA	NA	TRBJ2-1	CASSSSNEQFF	TGTGCCAGCAGCTCTAGCAATGAGCAGTTCTTC
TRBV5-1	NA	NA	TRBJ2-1	CATRVGRGDEQFF	TGCGCCACCCGCGTGGGGCGGGGCGATGAGCAGTTCTTC
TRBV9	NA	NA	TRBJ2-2	CASSVAGRVTGELFF	TGTGCCAGCAGCGTAGCGGGGAGAGTCACCGGGGAGCTGTTTTTT
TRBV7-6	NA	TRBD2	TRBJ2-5	CASSLAGFRPGLGQETQYF	TGTGCCAGCAGCTTAGCTGGCTTTCGACCGGGACTAGGGCAAGAGACCCAGTACTTC
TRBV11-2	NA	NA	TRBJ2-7	CASSLAQVSYEQYF	TGTGCCAGCAGCTTAGCGCAGGTTTCCTACGAGCAGTACTTC
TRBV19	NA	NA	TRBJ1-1	CASSVQGLSEAFF	TGTGCCAGTAGTGTACAGGGTCTCTCGGAAGCTTTCTTT
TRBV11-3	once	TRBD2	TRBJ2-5	CASSLGGLAGVGPETQYF	TGTGCCAGCAGCTTAGGTGGACTAGCGGGAGTGGGCCCCGAGACCCAGTACTTC
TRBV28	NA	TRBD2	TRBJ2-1	CASGTSGDNEQFF	TGTGCCAGCGGTACTAGCGGGGACAATGAGCAGTTCTTC
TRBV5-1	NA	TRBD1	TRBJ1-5	CASSPQGQGLNQPQHF	TGCGCCAGCAGCCCCCAGGGACAGGGGCTGAATCAGCCCCAGCATTTT
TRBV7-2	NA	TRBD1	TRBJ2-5	CASSPRGWETQYF	TGTGCCAGCAGCCCCAGGGGGTGGGAGACCCAGTACTTC
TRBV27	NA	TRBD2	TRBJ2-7	CASSLSAAGAYEQYF	TGTGCCAGCAGTTTATCAGCAGCGGGGGCCTACGAGCAGTACTTC
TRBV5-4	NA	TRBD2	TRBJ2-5	CASSSTGTSGILVETQYF	TGTGCCAGCAGCTCCACCGGGACTAGCGGGATCTTGGTAGAGACCCAGTACTTC
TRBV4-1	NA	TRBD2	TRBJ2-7	CASSQASGSSYEQYF	TGCGCCAGCAGCCAAGCTAGCGGGAGCTCCTACGAGCAGTACTTC
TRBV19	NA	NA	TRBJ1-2	CASSISQGYGYTF	TGTGCCAGTAGTATCTCACAGGGCTATGGCTACACCTTC
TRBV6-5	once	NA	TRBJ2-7	CASSYTPARRTYEQYF	TGTGCCAGCAGTTACACCCCCGCCAGGAGGACCTACGAGCAGTACTTC